This T cell receptor (beta chain) was sequenced during a study of T cells in tuberculosis. Only in-frame clones appear in the TCRdb table, and some are missing; sequencing was by immunoSEQ multiplex PCR. The sample shows around 33,000 clones, about 90% of them seen only once. This CDR3 region has 17 residues. From germline, CDR1 is SEHNR and CDR2 FQNEAQ (reference sequence). Trimming at V came to 10 bases and at J to 7 bases, leaving 19 bases not matched to a gene. Tuberculin skin test and IGRA determined adolescents' latent tuberculosis status at entry. This TCR was recovered from a donor aged 10-30 years with latent tuberculosis or without tuberculosis infection. Some clones in this sample may be carry-over from other donors' samples. The V call is TRBV7-9, the J call TRBJ2-2; 9 bases align to TRBD2. Source material: PBMCs. The CDR3 spells CATTPAGLAGVGGELFF. Written as DNA, the CDR3 is TGTGCCACTACCCCAGCCGGTTTAGCGGGGGTCGGCGGGGAGCTGTTTTTT.